The 32 T cell receptor beta chains below come from one sample, sequenced in a study of T cell responses to AZD1222 COVID-19 vaccine. This table comes from immunoSEQ multiplex PCR, and its TCRdb copy is limited to in-frame clones, with some not included. This sample yields about 130,000 clones, of which around 90% are seen a single time; about 5.6% belongs to the top ten. This specimen was peripheral blood, taken on day 0 of AZD1222 vaccination. These TCRs come from an adult in good health.

The chain uses TRBV5-5 and TRBJ1-2, with D perhaps TRBD1 (5 bases). Trimming took 0 bases from V and 4 from J, leaving 10 bases between them. This CDR3 has 14 residues. Germline loops: CDR1 SGHKS, CDR2 YYEKEE (reference sequence). The CDR3 is CASSLVLGGYGYTF. The CDR3 region has the DNA TGTGCCAGCAGCTTGGTCCTGGGGGGCTATGGCTACACCTTC.

The chain uses TRBV18 and TRBJ1-2; 9 positions match TRBD1. CDR1 and CDR2 (germline): KGHSH, LQKENI. With 3 bases clipped from V and 5 bases from J, the junction kept 10 bases outside the gene matches. CDR3 length: 16 amino acids. The DNA for the CDR3 is TGTGCCAGCTCACCCCAACAGGGGGCGAATCGATATGGCTACACCTTC. This translates into CASSPQQGANRYGYTF.

This clone has just one count. The chain carries TRBV29-1 and TRBJ2-7; D may be TRBD1 (5 bases). Germline CDR1 reads SQVTM; CDR2 reads ANQGSEA. This CDR3 is 13 amino acids long. V was shortened by 3 bases and J by 6 bases, with 15 bases between the two germline ends. Here the CDR3 reads CSVEGHGLREQYF. The CDR3 bases are TGCAGCGTTGAGGGGCACGGGCTCCGCGAGCAGTACTTC.

The V and J genes are TRBV11-2 and TRBJ2-7, with TRBD2 identical over 12 bases. Germline V CDR1 and CDR2: SGHAT, FQNNGV. The CDR3 sequence is 17 residues long. The V gene end was trimmed by 1 base and the J gene end by 3 bases; junction bases not matched to a gene: 7. The CDR3 loop is CASSLAPLAGGLYEQYF. CDR3 in DNA: TGTGCCAGCAGCTTAGCCCCACTAGCGGGAGGACTCTACGAGCAGTACTTC.

The V gene is TRBV6-6, the J gene TRBJ1-1; the D gene is possibly TRBD1 (6 bases). CDR3 size: 13 residues. V lost 6 bases to trimming and J lost 1 base, with 9 bases between them. Per germline, CDR1 MNHNY and CDR2 SVGAGI (reference sequence). The DNA of the CDR3 is TGTGCCAGCAGCGTGACAGGGAACACTGAAGCTTTCTTT. Protein: CASSVTGNTEAFF.

Regarding this clone: Other DNA sequences from this sample encode an identical CDR3 as well. The chain recombines TRBV5-1 with TRBJ1-3; unclear D gene. The CDR3 has 13 amino acids. Trimming stripped 0 bases from V and 4 bases from J, with 5 bases between. In germline, CDR1 is SGHRS, CDR2 YFSETQ. The CDR3 DNA sequence: TGCGCCAGCAGCTTGGAAGCGGGAAACACCATATATTTT. Its translation is CASSLEAGNTIYF.

The chain joins TRBV28 to TRBJ1-2; maybe TRBD1 (5 bases). The V gene's germline CDR1 is MDHEN and CDR2 SYDVKM. This CDR3 is 12 amino acids long. The CDR3 protein is CVVGAANYGYTF. The CDR3 DNA is TGTGTTGTAGGGGCAGCTAACTATGGCTACACCTTC.

The chain is built from TRBV5-1 and TRBJ2-7; tentatively, D is TRBD1 (6 bases). The CDR3 has 14 amino acids. Germline values: CDR1 SGHRS, CDR2 YFSETQ. V lost 4 bases to trimming and J lost 4 bases, with 15 bases between them. The CDR3 spells CASSGGPGAYEQYF. As DNA, the CDR3 is TGCGCCAGCAGCGGGGGTCCAGGGGCGTACGAGCAGTACTTC.

CDR3 sequence: CASSPRGGGGELFF. The CDR3 bases are TGTGCCAGCAGCCCCCGGGGGGGTGGCGGGGAGCTGTTTTTT. The gene calls are TRBV11-2 and TRBJ2-2; 8 bases map to TRBD2. The CDR3 is 14 residues long. Germline V gene lookup returns CDR1 SGHAT and CDR2 FQNNGV. The V gene end was trimmed by 5 bases and the J gene end by 7 bases; junction bases not matched to a gene: 6.

A word on this clone: With a much larger clone just one base away, this may be a read error. This sample includes further DNA sequences coding for the same CDR3. This chain connects TRBV6-5 to TRBJ2-1, with 8 bases matching TRBD2. CDR1 is MNHEY and CDR2 is SVGAGI in the germline V gene. This CDR3 comprises 16 residues. J was trimmed by 0 bases and V by 0 bases; bases with no gene match: 1. The CDR3 loop reads CASSYSAGGSYNEQFF. The CDR3 nucleotides read TGTGCCAGCAGTTACTCGGCGGGGGGCTCCTACAATGAGCAGTTCTTC.

This clone ranks as medium-sized. This sequence joins TRBV13 and TRBJ1-6; unclear D gene. The germline V gene encodes CDR1 PRHDT and CDR2 FYEKMQ (reference sequence). The CDR3 loop spans 15 amino acids. V lost 6 bases to trimming and J lost 8 bases, with 17 bases between them. This CDR3 reads CASRAGGNRDSPLHF. CDR3 coding DNA: TGTGCCAGCAGAGCAGGCGGGAATAGGGATTCACCCCTCCACTTT.

J is TRBJ2-7 and V is TRBV18, with a weak D call TRBD2 (5 bases). The V gene's germline CDR1 is KGHSH and CDR2 LQKENI. Trimming left V 0 bases short and J 5 bases short, with 11 bases between. There are 14 residues in the CDR3. In nucleotides, the CDR3 is TGTGCCAGCTCACCACCTCACGGGGTGGACGAGCAGTACTTC. Residues: CASSPPHGVDEQYF.

The chain has TRBV12-5 and TRBJ1-6; no firm D call. CDR3 size: 11 residues. The ends were cut back, 5 bases at V and 7 bases at J, with 3 bases in the middle. Germline V lookup: CDR1 LGHNT, CDR2 FRNRAP. For the CDR3, the DNA is TGTGCTAGTGGTGTGAATTCACCCCTCCACTTT. Its protein product is CASGVNSPLHF.

This sequence joins TRBV12-3 or TRBV12-4 and TRBJ2-5; unclear D gene. Trimming left V 7 bases short and J 7 bases short, with 16 bases between. The CDR3 has 13 residues. The DNA of the CDR3 is TGTGCCAGCACCTCCCTGTTGGCCGGGACCCAGTACTTC. This codes for CASTSLLAGTQYF.

The rearrangement uses TRBV15 and TRBJ1-1; weak D call: TRBD1 (5 bases). There are 16 residues in the CDR3. V lost 0 bases and J 0 bases, leaving 11 bases between the germline ends. The germline V gene has CDR1 LNHNV and CDR2 YYDKDF (reference sequence). The CDR3 coding sequence is TGTGCCACCAGCAGAGATCTTGACAGTATGAACACTGAAGCTTTCTTT. This translates into CATSRDLDSMNTEAFF.

This sequence joins TRBV5-6 and TRBJ2-1; D ambiguous. This CDR3 has 12 amino acids. Trimming took 0 bases from V and 9 from J, leaving 7 bases between them. Germline CDR1 SGHDT, CDR2 YYEEEE. In DNA, the CDR3 is TGTGCCAGCAGCTTGGAGCCCGGTGAGCAGTTCTTC. Residues: CASSLEPGEQFF.

In this sample, this clone turned up once. The chain carries TRBV9 and TRBJ2-2; 7 nucleotides agree with TRBD1. This CDR3 spans 14 amino acids. V shed 6 bases and J 0 bases; nucleotides not matched to a gene: 2. Germline values: CDR1 SGDLS, CDR2 YYNGEE. CDR3 sequence: CASTGTANTGELFF. The CDR3 region has the DNA TGTGCCAGCACCGGGACAGCGAACACCGGGGAGCTGTTTTTT.

The CDR3 DNA reads as TGTGCCAGCAGCTTATTCCAGGGGACAGGGGTCGGCCCCTCCTACGAGCAGTACTTC. This translates into CASSLFQGTGVGPSYEQYF. V usage is TRBV7-2 and J usage is TRBJ2-7, with 10 bases that match TRBD1. The CDR3 has 19 residues. J gave up 0 bases and V 2 bases, and 13 bases lay outside the gene matches. CDR1 and CDR2 (germline): SGHTA, FQGNSA.

This rearrangement joins TRBV5-1 to TRBJ2-5; 7 bases line up with TRBD1. The germline CDR1 and CDR2 sequences are SGHRS and YFSETQ. The CDR3 is made up of 14 amino acids. V was clipped by 4 bases and J by 1 base; unmatched bases: 4. The CDR3 DNA sequence: TGCGCCAGCAGCCGGGACAGCTCCCAAGAGACCCAGTACTTC. Protein product: CASSRDSSQETQYF.

The rearrangement links TRBV27 to TRBJ1-6, with 7 bases identical to TRBD1. CDR1 MNHEY and CDR2 SMNVEV come from the germline V gene (reference sequence). This CDR3 has 14 amino acids. Unmatched junction bases numbered 5, after V lost 6 bases and J lost 6 bases. CDR3 nucleotide sequence: TGTGCCAGCAGCGACAGGGAACGTAATTCACCCCTCCACTTT. Translated, it gives CASSDRERNSPLHF.

The chain is built from TRBV25-1 and TRBJ1-5; tentatively, D is TRBD1 (6 bases). In germline, CDR1 is MGHDK, CDR2 SYGVNS. Trimming removed 3 bases from V and 7 bases from J, with 10 bases in between. The CDR3 has 13 amino acids. This CDR3 is CASSERRGQPQHF. CDR3 DNA: TGTGCCAGCAGTGAGCGCAGGGGACAGCCCCAGCATTTT.

The rearrangement uses TRBV2 and TRBJ2-5; tentatively, D is TRBD2 (5 bases). V lost 3 bases and J 2 bases, leaving 13 bases between the germline ends. Germline V lookup: CDR1 SNHLY, CDR2 FYNNEI. CDR3 length: 15 residues. This CDR3 reads CASSDLGSAQETQYF. The CDR3, as DNA: TGTGCCAGCAGTGACCTAGGTAGCGCACAAGAGACCCAGTACTTC.

This clone was detected once. This chain joins TRBV7-2 and TRBJ2-7, with D possibly called TRBD1 or TRBD2 (5 bases each). The germline V gene encodes CDR1 SGHTA and CDR2 FQGNSA. CDR3 length: 16 residues. V lost 5 bases and J lost 1, with 18 bases in between. DNA for the CDR3: TGTGCCAGCAGCCCCGAGGGACGAGGTGGATCCTACGAGCAGTACTTC. This translates into CASSPEGRGGSYEQYF.

This chain joins TRBV6-5 and TRBJ2-3, with 7 bases that match TRBD2. The CDR3 totals 12 residues. The J segment lost 0 bases and the V segment lost 11 bases, leaving 2 bases of the junction unmatched. Germline V gives CDR1 MNHEY, CDR2 SVGAGI. CDR3 region: CAAGDSTDTQYF. The CDR3 DNA sequence: TGTGCCGCGGGGGACAGCACAGATACGCAGTATTTT.

The chain's CDR3 is CASSSYQGGTEAFF. In DNA, the CDR3 is TGTGCCAGCAGCTCTTATCAGGGGGGCACTGAAGCTTTCTTT. The chain links TRBV7-2 to TRBJ1-1; TRBD1 agrees at 7 bases. This CDR3 contains 14 residues. The V gene end was trimmed by 4 bases and the J gene end by 4 bases; junction bases not matched to a gene: 6. The germline V gene encodes CDR1 SGHTA and CDR2 FQGNSA. Based on the CDR3 plus reference TRBV7-2 and TRBJ1-1, the full variable domain is GAGVSQSPSNKVTEKGKDVELRCDPISGHTALYWYRQSLGQGLEFLIYFQGNSAPDKSGLPSDRFSAERTGGSVSTLTIQRTQQEDSAVYLCASSSYQGGTEAFFGQGTRLTVV.

This clone was seen a single time. The chain couples TRBV5-6 to TRBJ1-3; no clear D gene. Germline CDR1 is SGHDT and CDR2 is YYEEEE. The CDR3 runs to 14 residues. V was pared by 1 base and J by 1 base, with 6 bases between. This CDR3 is CASSLRRSGNTIYF. CDR3 in DNA: TGTGCCAGCAGCTTGAGGCGGTCTGGAAACACCATATATTTT.

This chain joins TRBV5-1 and TRBJ1-1; 8 bases align to TRBD1. The CDR3 is made up of 18 amino acids. Trimming at V came to 0 bases and at J to 0 bases, leaving 10 bases not matched to a gene. In germline, CDR1 is SGHRS, CDR2 YFSETQ. The CDR3 loop reads CASSLAGTGSRLNTEAFF. Here the CDR3 DNA reads TGCGCCAGCAGCTTGGCCGGGACAGGCTCCCGATTGAACACTGAAGCTTTCTTT.

This clone was seen once. The chain carries TRBV28 and TRBJ1-5; D remains unclear. The CDR3 contains 16 residues. CDR1 is MDHEN, CDR2 SYDVKM, per germline. V lost 4 bases and J 7 bases, leaving 20 bases between the germline ends. The CDR3 DNA reads as TGTGCCAGCAGTTCCCCCGGGTCGGGGTCAAGGCAGCCCCAGCATTTT. Amino acid sequence: CASSSPGSGSRQPQHF.

The V and J genes are TRBV6-5 and TRBJ1-6; D possibly corresponds to TRBD1 (5 bases). Per germline, CDR1 MNHEY and CDR2 SVGAGI. The CDR3 length is 14 residues. V was clipped by 4 bases and J by 9 bases, with 13 bases between them. The CDR3 loop reads CASSSLGGGSPLHF. For the CDR3, the DNA is TGTGCCAGCAGTTCGCTGGGGGGAGGTTCACCCCTCCACTTT.

The chain has TRBV3-1 (or the pseudogene TRBV3-2) and TRBJ2-7, with 11 bases aligning to TRBD2. Germline V gene lookup returns CDR1 LGHDT and CDR2 YNNKEL (reference sequence). This CDR3 is built from 15 residues. V was pared by 4 bases and J by 5 bases, with 7 bases of the junction left unmatched. Written as DNA, the CDR3 is TGTGCCAGCAGCCTTGCGACTAGCGGGATCCACGAGCAGTACTTC. Encoded protein: CASSLATSGIHEQYF.

With regard to this clone: The sample carries other DNA sequences with the same CDR3. The genes are TRBV3-1 (or the pseudogene TRBV3-2) and TRBJ1-5; D is uncertain. Per germline, CDR1 LGHDT and CDR2 YNNKEL (reference sequence). This CDR3 region has 12 residues. V lost 3 bases to trimming and J lost 5 bases, with 5 bases between them. In DNA, the CDR3 is TGTGCCAGCAGCCAGGGCTATCAGCCCCAGCATTTT. It translates to CASSQGYQPQHF.

This sequence joins TRBV7-8 and TRBJ1-5, with D unresolved. Germline V gives CDR1 SGHVS, CDR2 FQNEAQ. This CDR3 spans 14 amino acids. V gave up 1 base and J gave up 9 bases, with 13 bases separating them. The CDR3 loop is CASSLEAALGPQHF. DNA of the CDR3: TGTGCCAGCAGCTTAGAAGCAGCGCTAGGGCCCCAGCATTTT.